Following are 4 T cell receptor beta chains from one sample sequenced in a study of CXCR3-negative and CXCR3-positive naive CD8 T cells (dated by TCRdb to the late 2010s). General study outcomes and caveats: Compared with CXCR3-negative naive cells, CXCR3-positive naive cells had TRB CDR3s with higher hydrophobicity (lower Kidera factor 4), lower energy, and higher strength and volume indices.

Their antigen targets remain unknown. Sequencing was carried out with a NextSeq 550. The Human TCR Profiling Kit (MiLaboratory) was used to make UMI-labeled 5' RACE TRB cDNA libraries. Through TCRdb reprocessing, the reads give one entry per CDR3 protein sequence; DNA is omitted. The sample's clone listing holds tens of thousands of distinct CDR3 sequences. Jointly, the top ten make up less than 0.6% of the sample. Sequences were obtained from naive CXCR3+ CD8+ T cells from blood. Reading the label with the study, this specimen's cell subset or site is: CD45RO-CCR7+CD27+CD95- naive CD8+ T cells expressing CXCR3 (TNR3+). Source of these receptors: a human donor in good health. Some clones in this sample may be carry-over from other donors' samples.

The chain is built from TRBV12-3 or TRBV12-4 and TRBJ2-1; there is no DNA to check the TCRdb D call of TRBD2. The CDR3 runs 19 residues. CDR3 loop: CASTPILAGGSSWNNEQFF.

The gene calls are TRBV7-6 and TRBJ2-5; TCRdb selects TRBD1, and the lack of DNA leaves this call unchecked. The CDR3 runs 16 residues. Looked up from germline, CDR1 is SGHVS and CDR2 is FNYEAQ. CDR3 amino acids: CASSLPLQGPHGAQYF.

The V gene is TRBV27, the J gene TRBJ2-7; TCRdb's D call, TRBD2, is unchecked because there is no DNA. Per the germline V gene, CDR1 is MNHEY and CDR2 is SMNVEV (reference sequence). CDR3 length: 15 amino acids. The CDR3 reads CASSPTSIGLHEQYF.

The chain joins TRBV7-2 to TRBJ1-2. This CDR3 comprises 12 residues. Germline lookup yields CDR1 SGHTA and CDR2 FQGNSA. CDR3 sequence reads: CASSLGGLGYTF. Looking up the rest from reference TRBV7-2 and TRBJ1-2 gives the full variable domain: GAGVSQSPSNKVTEKGKDVELRCDPISGHTALYWYRQSLGQGLEFLIYFQGNSAPDKSGLPSDRFSAERTGGSVSTLTIQRTQQEDSAVYLCASSLGGLGYTFGSGTRLTVV.